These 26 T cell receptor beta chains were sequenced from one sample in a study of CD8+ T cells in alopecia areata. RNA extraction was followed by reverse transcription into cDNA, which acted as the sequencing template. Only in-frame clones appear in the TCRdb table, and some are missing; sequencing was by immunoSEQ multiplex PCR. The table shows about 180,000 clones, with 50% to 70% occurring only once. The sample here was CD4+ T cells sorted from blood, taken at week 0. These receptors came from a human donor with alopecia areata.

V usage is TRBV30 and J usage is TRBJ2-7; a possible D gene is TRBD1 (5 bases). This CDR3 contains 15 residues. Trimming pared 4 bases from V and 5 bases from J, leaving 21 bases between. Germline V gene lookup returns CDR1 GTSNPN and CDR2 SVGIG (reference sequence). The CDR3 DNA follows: TGTGCCTGGACCGTGCCTGGGCAGGGCGGTGACGAGCAGTACTTC. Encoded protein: CAWTVPGQGGDEQYF.

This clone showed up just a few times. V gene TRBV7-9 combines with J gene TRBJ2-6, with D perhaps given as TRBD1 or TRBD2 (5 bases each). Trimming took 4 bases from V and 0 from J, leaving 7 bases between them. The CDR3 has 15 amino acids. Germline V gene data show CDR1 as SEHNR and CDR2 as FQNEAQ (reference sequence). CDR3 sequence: CASSSGSSGANVLTF. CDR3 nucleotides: TGTGCCAGCAGCTCAGGGAGCTCTGGGGCCAACGTCCTGACTTTC.

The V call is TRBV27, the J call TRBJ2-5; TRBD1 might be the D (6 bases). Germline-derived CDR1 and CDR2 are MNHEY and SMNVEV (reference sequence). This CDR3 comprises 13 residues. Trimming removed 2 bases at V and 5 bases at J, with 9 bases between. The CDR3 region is CASSLLGAETQYF. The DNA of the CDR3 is TGTGCCAGCAGTTTACTGGGGGCTGAGACCCAGTACTTC.

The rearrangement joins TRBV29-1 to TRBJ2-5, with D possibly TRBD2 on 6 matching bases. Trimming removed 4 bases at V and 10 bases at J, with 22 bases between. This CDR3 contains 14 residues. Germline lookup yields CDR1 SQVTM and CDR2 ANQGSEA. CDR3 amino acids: CSVVILEPTGDQYF. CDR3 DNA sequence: TGCAGCGTTGTGATACTAGAGCCTACGGGGGACCAGTACTTC.

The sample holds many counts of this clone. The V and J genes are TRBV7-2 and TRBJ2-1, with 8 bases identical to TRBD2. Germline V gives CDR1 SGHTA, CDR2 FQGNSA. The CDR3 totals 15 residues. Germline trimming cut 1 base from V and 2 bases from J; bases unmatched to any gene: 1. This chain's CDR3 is CASSLVAGPYNEQFF. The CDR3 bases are TGTGCCAGCAGCTTAGTAGCGGGACCCTACAATGAGCAGTTCTTC.

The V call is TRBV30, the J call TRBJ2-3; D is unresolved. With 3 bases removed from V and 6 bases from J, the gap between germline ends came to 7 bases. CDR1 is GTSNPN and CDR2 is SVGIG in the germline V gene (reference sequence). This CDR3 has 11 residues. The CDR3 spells CAWSSKDTQYF. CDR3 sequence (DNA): TGTGCCTGGAGCTCGAAGGATACGCAGTATTTT.

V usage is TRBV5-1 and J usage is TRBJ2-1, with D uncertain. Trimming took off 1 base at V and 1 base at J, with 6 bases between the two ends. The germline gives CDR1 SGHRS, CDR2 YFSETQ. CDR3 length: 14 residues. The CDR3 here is CASSLRQSYNEQFF. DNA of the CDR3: TGCGCCAGCAGCTTGAGGCAGTCCTACAATGAGCAGTTCTTC.

DNA of the CDR3: TGTGCCAGCAGCCCCCCAGGGTTAGAGCAGTACTTC. It translates to CASSPPGLEQYF. This chain connects TRBV7-2 to TRBJ2-7; D is perhaps TRBD1 (5 bases). In germline, CDR1 is SGHTA, CDR2 FQGNSA. Trimming shortened V by 5 bases and J by 7 bases, and 12 bases separated the two germline ends. CDR3 length: 12 residues.

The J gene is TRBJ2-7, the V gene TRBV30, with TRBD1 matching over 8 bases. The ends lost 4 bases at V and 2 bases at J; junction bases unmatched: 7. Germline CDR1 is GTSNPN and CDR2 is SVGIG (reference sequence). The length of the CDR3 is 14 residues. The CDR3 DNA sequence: TGTGCCTGGACCGACAGGGGAAAGGCCTACGAGCAGTACTTC. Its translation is CAWTDRGKAYEQYF.

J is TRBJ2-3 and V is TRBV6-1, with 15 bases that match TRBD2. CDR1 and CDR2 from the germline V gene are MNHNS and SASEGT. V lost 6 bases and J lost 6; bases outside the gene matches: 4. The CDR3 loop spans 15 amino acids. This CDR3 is CASRWTSGGADTQYF. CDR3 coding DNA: TGTGCCAGCAGATGGACTAGCGGGGGGGCTGATACGCAGTATTTT.

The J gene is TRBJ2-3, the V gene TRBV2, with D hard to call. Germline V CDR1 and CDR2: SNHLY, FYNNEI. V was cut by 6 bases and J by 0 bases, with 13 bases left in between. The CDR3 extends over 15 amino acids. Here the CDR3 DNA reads TGTGCCAGCAGATTTCGGCAGCCTAGCACAGATACGCAGTATTTT. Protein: CASRFRQPSTDTQYF.

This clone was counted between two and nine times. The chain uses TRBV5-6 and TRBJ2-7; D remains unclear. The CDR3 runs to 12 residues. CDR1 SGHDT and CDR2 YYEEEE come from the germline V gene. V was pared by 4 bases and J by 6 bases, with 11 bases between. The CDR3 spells CASSRFVGEQYF. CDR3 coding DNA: TGTGCCAGCAGCCGTTTCGTAGGCGAGCAGTACTTC.

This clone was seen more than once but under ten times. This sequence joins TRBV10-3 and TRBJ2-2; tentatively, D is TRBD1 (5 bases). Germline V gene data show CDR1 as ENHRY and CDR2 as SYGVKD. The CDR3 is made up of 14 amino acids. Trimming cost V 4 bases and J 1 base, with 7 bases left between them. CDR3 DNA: TGTGCCATCAGTGTCAGGGAGAACACCGGGGAGCTGTTTTTT. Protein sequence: CAISVRENTGELFF.

CDR3 DNA sequence: TGCAGCGTTGGGCTTAGACAGAAGGAGACCCAGTACTTC. Amino acids: CSVGLRQKETQYF. The chain combines TRBV29-1 with TRBJ2-5, with D maybe TRBD1 (5 bases). The CDR3 is 13 amino acids. Trimming took off 4 bases at V and 5 bases at J, with 14 bases between the two ends. The germline V gene encodes CDR1 SQVTM and CDR2 ANQGSEA.

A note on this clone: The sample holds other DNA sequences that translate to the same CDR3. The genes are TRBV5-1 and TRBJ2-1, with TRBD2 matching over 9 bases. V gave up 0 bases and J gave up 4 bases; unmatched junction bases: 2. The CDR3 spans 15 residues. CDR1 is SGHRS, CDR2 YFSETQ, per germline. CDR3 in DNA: TGCGCCAGCAGCTTGGGACTAGCGGTTTACAATGAGCAGTTCTTC. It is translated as CASSLGLAVYNEQFF.

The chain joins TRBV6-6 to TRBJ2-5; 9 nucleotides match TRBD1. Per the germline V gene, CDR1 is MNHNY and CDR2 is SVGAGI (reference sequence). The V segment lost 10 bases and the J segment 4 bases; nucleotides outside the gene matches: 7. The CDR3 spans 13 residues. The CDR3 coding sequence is TGTGCCATCAGGGACAGGGTGGGAGAGACCCAGTACTTC. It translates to CAIRDRVGETQYF.

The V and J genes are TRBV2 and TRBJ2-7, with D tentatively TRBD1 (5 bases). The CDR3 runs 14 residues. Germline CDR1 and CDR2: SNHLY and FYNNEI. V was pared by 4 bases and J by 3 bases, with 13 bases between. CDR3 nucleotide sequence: TGTGCCAGCAGTGTTCAGGGCAGGGACTACGAGCAGTACTTC. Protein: CASSVQGRDYEQYF.

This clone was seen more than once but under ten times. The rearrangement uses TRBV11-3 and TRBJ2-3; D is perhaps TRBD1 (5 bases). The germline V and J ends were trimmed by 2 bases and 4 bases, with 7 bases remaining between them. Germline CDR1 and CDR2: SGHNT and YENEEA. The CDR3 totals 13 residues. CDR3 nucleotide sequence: TGTGCCAGCAGCTTACAGGGTTCAGATACGCAGTATTTT. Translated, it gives CASSLQGSDTQYF.

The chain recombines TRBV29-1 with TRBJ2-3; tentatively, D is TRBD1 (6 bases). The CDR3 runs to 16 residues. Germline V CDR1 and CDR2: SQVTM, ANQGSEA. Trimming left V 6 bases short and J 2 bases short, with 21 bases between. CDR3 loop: CSVKGLFDRNTDTQYF. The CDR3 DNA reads TGCAGCGTCAAAGGGCTCTTCGACAGGAACACAGATACGCAGTATTTT.

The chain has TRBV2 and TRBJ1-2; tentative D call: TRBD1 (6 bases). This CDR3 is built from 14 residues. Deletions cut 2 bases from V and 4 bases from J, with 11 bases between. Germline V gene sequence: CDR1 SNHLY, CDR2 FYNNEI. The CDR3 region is CASSEYRGAYGYTF. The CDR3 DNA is TGTGCCAGCAGTGAATATAGGGGGGCCTATGGCTACACCTTC.

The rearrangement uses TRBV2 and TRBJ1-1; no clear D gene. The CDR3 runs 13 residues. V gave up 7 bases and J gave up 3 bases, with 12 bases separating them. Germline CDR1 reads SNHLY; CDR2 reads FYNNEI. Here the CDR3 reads CASTGRRDTEAFF. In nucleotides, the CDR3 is TGTGCCAGCACTGGGCGAAGGGACACTGAAGCTTTCTTT.

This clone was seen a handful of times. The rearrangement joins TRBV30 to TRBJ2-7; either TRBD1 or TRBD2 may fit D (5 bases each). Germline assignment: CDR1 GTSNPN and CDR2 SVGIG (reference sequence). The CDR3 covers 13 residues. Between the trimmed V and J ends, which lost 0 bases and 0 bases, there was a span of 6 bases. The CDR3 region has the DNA TGTGCCTGGAGTGTGAGGGGCTCCTACGAGCAGTACTTC. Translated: CAWSVRGSYEQYF.

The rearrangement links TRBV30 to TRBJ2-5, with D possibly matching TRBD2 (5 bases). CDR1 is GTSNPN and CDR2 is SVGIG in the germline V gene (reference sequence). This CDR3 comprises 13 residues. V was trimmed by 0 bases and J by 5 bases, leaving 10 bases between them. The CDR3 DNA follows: TGTGCCTGGAGTGTACTAGTGACGGAGACCCAGTACTTC. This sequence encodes CAWSVLVTETQYF.

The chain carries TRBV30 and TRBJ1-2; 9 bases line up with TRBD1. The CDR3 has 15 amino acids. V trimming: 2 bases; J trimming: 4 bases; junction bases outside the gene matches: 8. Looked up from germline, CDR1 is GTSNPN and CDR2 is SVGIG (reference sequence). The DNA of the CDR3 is TGTGCCTGGAGTCTAGAGACAGGGGGTGTCTATGGCTACACCTTC. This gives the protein CAWSLETGGVYGYTF.

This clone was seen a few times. DNA for the CDR3: TGTGCCAGCAGCTCGTCGGGACAGGGTAGTTCACCCCTCCACTTT. Protein: CASSSSGQGSSPLHF. J is TRBJ1-6 and V is TRBV7-2; 9 bases agree with TRBD1. This CDR3 has 15 residues. Germline values: CDR1 SGHTA, CDR2 FQGNSA. After removal of 4 bases from V and 9 bases from J, the junction contained 7 bases not matched to a gene.

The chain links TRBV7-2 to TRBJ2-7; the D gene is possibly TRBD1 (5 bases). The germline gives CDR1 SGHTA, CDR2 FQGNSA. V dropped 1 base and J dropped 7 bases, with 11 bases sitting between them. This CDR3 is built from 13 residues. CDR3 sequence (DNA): TGTGCCAGCAGCTTAGGCAGGGCAGGGGAGCAGTACTTC. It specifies CASSLGRAGEQYF.